This T cell receptor (beta chain) was recovered during a study of cytomegalovirus exposure and HLA in healthy donors. Comment on this clone: Its antigen is as yet unknown. The junction departs from germline at one end; a sequencing error may be responsible.

Germline values: CDR1 SGHRS, CDR2 YFSETQ. The CDR3 loop spans 13 amino acids. Primers for the PCR totalled 60 Vbeta and 13 Jbeta. Profiled with immunoSEQ multiplex PCR; TCRdb holds only in-frame clones, not every one. The table has approximately 200,000 clones, over 70% seen once; the top ten hold 1.6%. Regarding the study as a whole: V- and J-gene trimming in TCR beta was tied to a missense DCLRE1C variant by an analysis performed later.

Input material: PBMCs. The clonotype comes from a young woman in good health and CMV-seronegative. The chain employs TRBV5-1 and TRBJ2-7, with TRBD2 as a possible D gene (5 bases). The CDR3: CASSLVTQRVSYF. The DNA of the CDR3 is TGTGCCAGCAGCTTGGTTACTCAGAGGGTTTCGTACTTC.